This section outlines one TCR beta chain sequence together with its context. Its antigen is unknown. The repertoire was sequenced with immunoSEQ multiplex PCR; TCRdb's copy has only in-frame clones and lacks some. Here the sample spans 25,000 to 35,000 clones, 92% being singletons. The sample belongs to a study of neoadjuvant nivolumab and ipilimumab in lung cancer. The wider study: The combination arm added day-1 ipilimumab 1 mg/kg to nivolumab 3 mg/kg on days 1, 15, 29.

Notes on the study in general: Higher pretherapy blood TCR richness went with higher resected-tumor richness. Compared with tumor-adjacent uninvolved lung, resected tumors showed greater richness and clonality.

V was cut by 4 bases and J by 6 bases, with 16 bases left in between. Germline V gene data show CDR1 as SGDLS and CDR2 as YYNGEE. This CDR3 contains 14 residues. The sequence derives from an adult with non-small cell lung cancer. The gene calls are TRBV9 and TRBJ1-1; D not certain. Sequencing was performed on peripheral blood, taken after neoadjuvant nivolumab, alone or with ipilimumab, at or shortly before surgery. CDR3 DNA: TGTGCCAGCAGCCGAGAGCCAGGTGGGGCTGAAGCTTTCTTT. Its translation: CASSREPGGAEAFF. The whole variable domain, remainder taken from reference TRBV9 and TRBJ1-1, is DSGVTQTPKHLITATGQRVTLRCSPRSGDLSVYWYQQSLDQGLQFLIQYYNGEERAKGNILERFSAQQFPDLHSELNLSSLELGDSALYFCASSREPGGAEAFFGQGTRLTVV.